This T cell receptor beta chain is drawn from a study of OX40 agonist ivuxolimab in advanced cancers. Sequencing used immunoSEQ multiplex PCR; TCRdb keeps in-frame clones, though not all of them. The sample lists about 40,000 clones; roughly four fifths were seen once. The CDR3 contains 11 residues. Germline V lookup: CDR1 SNHLY, CDR2 FYNNEI. Trimming took 2 bases from V and 8 from J, leaving 4 bases between them. The sequences come from CD4+ or CD8+ T cells sorted from blood, collected in a trial of the OX40 agonist ivuxolimab. The chain joins TRBV2 to TRBJ2-4; D remains unclear. The TCR was taken from an adult with an advanced solid tumor such as melanoma, head and neck, liver or kidney cancer. The CDR3, as DNA: TGTGCCAGCAGTGAATGGGACATTCAGTACTTC. It specifies CASSEWDIQYF.